The text below deals with one TCR beta chain. Its antigen has not been determined. No clone much larger than this one lies a single base away; base qualities are absent. Expansion of CD8+CD57+ cells had been shown by flow cytometry in the patients chosen for sequencing. Every patient had severe acquired aplastic anemia, diagnosed using the International Study of Aplastic Anemia and Agranulocytosis and Camitta criteria. Patients had received no therapy at the time of blood sampling. In the study, sorted CD4+ and CD8+ blood T cells from patients with severe aplastic anemia and from healthy subjects underwent deep sequencing of TCR repertoires. Patients were enrolled under clinicaltrials.gov protocols 00001620, 01623167, 00001397, 00071045, 00081523 and 00961064 in the USA. Ficoll-Paque density gradient centrifugation was used to isolate peripheral blood mononuclear cells. Before DNA was extracted, CD4+ and CD8+ T cells were sorted using either FACS or magnetic beads.

This record belongs to a study of CD8+CD57+ T cells in acquired aplastic anemia (dated 2018 in TCRdb). Describing the broader study: A mean of about 3.2 ug of DNA, ranging from about 0.2 to 27.4 ug, was extracted from sorted CD4+ and CD8+ cells. CD8+CD57+ expansion was defined as a frequency above the mean frequency observed in healthy subjects. What the research found in general, with its limitations: CD8+ Simpson's diversity did not differ significantly between patients and healthy controls (P=0.060). Twenty-nine CD8+ CDR3 sequences were found in both patients and controls but appeared to be highly expressed in patients and within the immunodominant clones of the patients.

Inclusive of the bounding cysteine and phenylalanine, the CDR3 is 16 residues long. Only the CDR3 DNA is retained, 48 bases long and in frame from the first base. Germline trimming amounts to 1 base on V and 5 bases on J, with 7 as the count of junction bases outside the gene matches. CDR1 LGHNA and CDR2 YNFKEQ are derived from the germline V gene. Profiling of TCR beta VDJ combinations and CDR3 sequences used genomic DNA as the template. TCR repertoire sequencing was run on an Illumina HiSeq 2000. As for the original processing: Repertoires were assessed using TRBV/TRBJ rearrangement plots, CDR3 size and DJ length profiles, and Simpson's diversity index. Whichever DNA sequence was most abundant in the deep sequencing data was defined as the immunodominant clone. CDR3 amino acid sequences were screened for sharing across subjects and compared with published repertoires and the VDJdb database. Using fastp at Q25 and MiXCR, TCRdb reprocessed the public reads and kept productive beta chains. Rows matching on CDR3 protein sequence are summarized as one entry with the most common DNA and genes. The V and J calls reflect TCRdb's pipeline rather than the authors' work. A total of 50,000 or so distinct CDR3 sequences appear in this sample, around 50% of them only once. The ten largest make up approximately 15% of the sample.

The receptor was derived from a human donor with aplastic anemia. The chain links TRBV4-2 with TRBJ2-5; 10 central bases correspond to TRBD2. Sequenced material: sorted CD4+, CD8+, or CD8+CD57+ T cells (not recorded which) from PBMCs. The CDR3 amino acid sequence is: CASSQVSGGARETQYF. The nucleotide sequence reads as follows: TGTGCCAGCAGCCAAGTGAGCGGGGGGGCCCGGGAGACCCAGTACTTC.